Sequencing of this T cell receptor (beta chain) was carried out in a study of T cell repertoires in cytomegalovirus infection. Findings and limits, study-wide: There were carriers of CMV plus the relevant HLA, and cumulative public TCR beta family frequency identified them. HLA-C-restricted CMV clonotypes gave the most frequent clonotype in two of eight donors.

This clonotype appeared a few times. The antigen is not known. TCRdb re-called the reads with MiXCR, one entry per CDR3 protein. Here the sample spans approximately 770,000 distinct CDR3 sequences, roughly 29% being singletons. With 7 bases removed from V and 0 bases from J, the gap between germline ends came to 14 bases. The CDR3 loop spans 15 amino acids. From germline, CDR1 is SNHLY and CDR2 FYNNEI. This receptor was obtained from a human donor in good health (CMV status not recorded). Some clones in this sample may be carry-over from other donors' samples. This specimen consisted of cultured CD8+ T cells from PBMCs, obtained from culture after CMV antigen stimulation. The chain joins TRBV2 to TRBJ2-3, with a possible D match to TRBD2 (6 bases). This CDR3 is CASTAGTFSTDTQYF. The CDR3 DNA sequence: TGTGCCAGCACCGCCGGGACTTTTAGCACAGATACGCAGTATTTT.